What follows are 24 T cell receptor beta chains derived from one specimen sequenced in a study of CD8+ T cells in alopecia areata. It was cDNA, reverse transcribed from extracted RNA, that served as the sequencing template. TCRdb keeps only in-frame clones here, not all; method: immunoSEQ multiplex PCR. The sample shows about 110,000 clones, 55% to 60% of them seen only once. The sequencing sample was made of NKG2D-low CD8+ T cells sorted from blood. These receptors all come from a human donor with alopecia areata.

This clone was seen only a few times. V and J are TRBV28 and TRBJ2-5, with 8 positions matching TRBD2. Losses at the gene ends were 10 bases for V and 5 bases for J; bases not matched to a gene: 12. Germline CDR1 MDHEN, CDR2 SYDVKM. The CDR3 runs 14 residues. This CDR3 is CATQLADPRETQYF. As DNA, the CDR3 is TGTGCCACCCAACTAGCGGACCCTCGGGAGACCCAGTACTTC.

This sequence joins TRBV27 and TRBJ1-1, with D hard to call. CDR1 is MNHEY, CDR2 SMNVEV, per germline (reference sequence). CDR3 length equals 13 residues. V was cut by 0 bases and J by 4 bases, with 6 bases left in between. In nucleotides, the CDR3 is TGTGCCAGCAGTTTATCTCCCACCACTGAAGCTTTCTTT. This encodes CASSLSPTTEAFF.

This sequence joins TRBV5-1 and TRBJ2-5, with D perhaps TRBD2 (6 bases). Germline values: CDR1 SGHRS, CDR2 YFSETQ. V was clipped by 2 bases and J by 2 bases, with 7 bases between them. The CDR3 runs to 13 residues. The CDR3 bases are TGCGCCAGCAGCTTCGGGACTCAAGAGACCCAGTACTTC. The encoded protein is CASSFGTQETQYF.

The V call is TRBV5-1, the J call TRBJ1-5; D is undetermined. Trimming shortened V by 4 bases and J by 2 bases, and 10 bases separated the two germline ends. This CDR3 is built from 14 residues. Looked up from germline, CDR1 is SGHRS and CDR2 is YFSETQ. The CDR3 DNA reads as TGCGCCAGCAGCCGAGAGGGCCGCAATCAGCCCCAGCATTTT. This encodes CASSREGRNQPQHF. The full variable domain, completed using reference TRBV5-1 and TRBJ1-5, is KAGVTQTPRYLIKTRGQQVTLSCSPISGHRSVSWYQQTPGQGLQFLFEYFSETQRNKGNFPGRFSGRQFSNSRSEMNVSTLELGDSALYLCASSREGRNQPQHFGDGTRLSIL.

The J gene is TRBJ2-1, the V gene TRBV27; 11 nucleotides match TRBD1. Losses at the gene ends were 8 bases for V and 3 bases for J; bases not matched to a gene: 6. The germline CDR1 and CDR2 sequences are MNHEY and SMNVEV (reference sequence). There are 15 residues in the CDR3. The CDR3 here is CASAAGTGGYNEQFF. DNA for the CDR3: TGTGCCAGCGCCGCCGGGACAGGGGGCTACAATGAGCAGTTCTTC.

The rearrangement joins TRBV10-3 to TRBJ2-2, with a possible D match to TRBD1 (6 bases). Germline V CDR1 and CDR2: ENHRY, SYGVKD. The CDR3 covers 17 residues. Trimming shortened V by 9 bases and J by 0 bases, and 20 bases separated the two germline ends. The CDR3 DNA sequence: TGTGCCATACAGGACAGCCGATATACAGCGAACACCGGGGAGCTGTTTTTT. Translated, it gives CAIQDSRYTANTGELFF.

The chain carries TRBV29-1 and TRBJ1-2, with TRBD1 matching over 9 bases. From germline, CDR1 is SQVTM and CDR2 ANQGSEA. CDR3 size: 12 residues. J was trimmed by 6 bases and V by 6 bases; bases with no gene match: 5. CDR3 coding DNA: TGCAGCGTAGCCAGGGACAGGGATGGCTACACCTTC. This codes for CSVARDRDGYTF. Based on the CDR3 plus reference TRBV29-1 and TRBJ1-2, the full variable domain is SAVISQKPSRDICQRGTSLTIQCQVDSQVTMMFWYRQQPGQSLTLIATANQGSEATYESGFVIDKFPISRPNLTFSTLTVSNMSPEDSSIYLCSVARDRDGYTFGSGTRLTVV.

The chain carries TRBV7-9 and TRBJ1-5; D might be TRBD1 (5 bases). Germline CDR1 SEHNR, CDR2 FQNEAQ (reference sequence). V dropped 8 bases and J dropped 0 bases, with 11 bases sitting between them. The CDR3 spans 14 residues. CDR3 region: CASGDGISNQPQHF. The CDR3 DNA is TGTGCCAGCGGGGACGGAATTAGCAATCAGCCCCAGCATTTT.

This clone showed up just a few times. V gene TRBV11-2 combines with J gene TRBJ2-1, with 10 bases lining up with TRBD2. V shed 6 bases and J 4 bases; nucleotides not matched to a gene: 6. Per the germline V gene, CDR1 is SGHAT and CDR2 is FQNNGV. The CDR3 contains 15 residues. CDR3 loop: CASRTGTSAYNEQFF. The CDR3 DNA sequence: TGTGCCAGCAGGACCGGGACTAGCGCTTACAATGAGCAGTTCTTC. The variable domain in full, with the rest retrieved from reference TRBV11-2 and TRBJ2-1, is EAGVAQSPRYKIIEKRQSVAFWCNPISGHATLYWYQQILGQGPKLLIQFQNNGVVDDSQLPKDRFSAERLKGVDSTLKIQPAKLEDSAVYLCASRTGTSAYNEQFFGPGTRLTVL.

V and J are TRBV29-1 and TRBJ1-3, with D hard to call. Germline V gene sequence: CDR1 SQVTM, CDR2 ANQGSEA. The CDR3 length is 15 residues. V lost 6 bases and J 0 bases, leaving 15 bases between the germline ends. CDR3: CSVLGRSDSGNTIYF. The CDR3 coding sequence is TGCAGCGTACTCGGACGCTCTGACTCTGGAAACACCATATATTTT.

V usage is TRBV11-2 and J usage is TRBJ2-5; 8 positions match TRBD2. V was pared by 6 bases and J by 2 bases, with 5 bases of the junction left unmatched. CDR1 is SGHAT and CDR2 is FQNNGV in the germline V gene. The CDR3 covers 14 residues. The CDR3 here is CASRHPGGQETQYF. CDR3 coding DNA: TGTGCCAGCAGACATCCGGGGGGGCAAGAGACCCAGTACTTC.

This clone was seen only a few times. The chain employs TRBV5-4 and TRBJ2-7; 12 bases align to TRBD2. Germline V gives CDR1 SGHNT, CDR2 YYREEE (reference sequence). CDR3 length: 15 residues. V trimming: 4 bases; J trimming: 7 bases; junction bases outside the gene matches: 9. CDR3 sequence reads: CASSPRLAGEGEQYF. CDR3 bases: TGTGCCAGCAGCCCGAGACTAGCGGGAGAGGGGGAGCAGTACTTC.

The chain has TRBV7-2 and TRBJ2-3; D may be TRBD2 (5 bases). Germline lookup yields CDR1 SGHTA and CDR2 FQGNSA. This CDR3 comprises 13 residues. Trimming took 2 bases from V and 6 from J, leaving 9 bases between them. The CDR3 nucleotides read TGTGCCAGCAGCTTAAAGAGGGCCGATACGCAGTATTTT. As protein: CASSLKRADTQYF.

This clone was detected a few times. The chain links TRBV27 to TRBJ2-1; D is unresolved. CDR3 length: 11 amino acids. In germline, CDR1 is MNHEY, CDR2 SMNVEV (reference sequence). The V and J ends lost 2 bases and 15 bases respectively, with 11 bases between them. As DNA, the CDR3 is TGTGCCAGCAGTTTAGGGCAGGTTCTGTTCTTC. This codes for CASSLGQVLFF.

CDR3 coding DNA: TGTGCCAGCAGCTCAGGGGTGGGAGAAGCTTTCTTT. Protein: CASSSGVGEAFF. The chain combines TRBV27 with TRBJ1-1, with D possibly TRBD1 on 6 matching bases. CDR3 length: 12 residues. Per the germline V gene, CDR1 is MNHEY and CDR2 is SMNVEV (reference sequence). Trimming removed 6 bases at V and 8 bases at J, with 13 bases between.

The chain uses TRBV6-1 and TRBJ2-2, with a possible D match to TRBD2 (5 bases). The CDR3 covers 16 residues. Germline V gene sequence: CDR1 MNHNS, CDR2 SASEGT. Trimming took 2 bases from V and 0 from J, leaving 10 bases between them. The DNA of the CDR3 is TGTGCCAGCAGTGAATTCGGGATATCGAACACCGGGGAGCTGTTTTTT. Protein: CASSEFGISNTGELFF.

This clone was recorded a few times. In DNA form, the CDR3 reads TGCGCCAGCAGCTTAGAACTAGCGGGAGGTATCTCCTACGAGCAGTACTTC. Translation gives CASSLELAGGISYEQYF. The chain recombines TRBV5-1 with TRBJ2-7; 12 nucleotides match TRBD2. V lost 2 bases to trimming and J lost 0 bases; unmatched junction nucleotides: 6. Germline V gene sequence: CDR1 SGHRS, CDR2 YFSETQ. The length of the CDR3 is 17 residues.

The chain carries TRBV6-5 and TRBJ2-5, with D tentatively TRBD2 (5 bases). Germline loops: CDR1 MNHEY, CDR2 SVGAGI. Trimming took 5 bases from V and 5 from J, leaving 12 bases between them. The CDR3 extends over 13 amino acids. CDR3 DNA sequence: TGTGCCAGCAGTGTCAACTCGGGGGAGACCCAGTACTTC. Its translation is CASSVNSGETQYF.

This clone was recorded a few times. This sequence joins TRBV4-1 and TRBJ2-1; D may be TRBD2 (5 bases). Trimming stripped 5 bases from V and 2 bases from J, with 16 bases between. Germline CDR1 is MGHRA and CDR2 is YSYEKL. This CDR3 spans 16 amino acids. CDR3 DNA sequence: TGCGCCAGCAGCTCTTTTGGGAGTTTCCCCTACAATGAGCAGTTCTTC. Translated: CASSSFGSFPYNEQFF.

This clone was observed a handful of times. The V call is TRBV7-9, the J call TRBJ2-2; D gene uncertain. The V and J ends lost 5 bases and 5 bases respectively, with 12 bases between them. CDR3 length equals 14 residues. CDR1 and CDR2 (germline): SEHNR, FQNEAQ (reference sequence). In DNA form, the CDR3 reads TGTGCCAGCAGCCCCACACTGAGTACCGGGGAGCTGTTTTTT. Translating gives CASSPTLSTGELFF.

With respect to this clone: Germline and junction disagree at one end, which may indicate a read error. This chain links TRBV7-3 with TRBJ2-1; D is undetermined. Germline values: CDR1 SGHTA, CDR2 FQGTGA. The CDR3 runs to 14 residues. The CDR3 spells CASSQDIKYNEQFF. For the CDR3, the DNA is TGCGCCAGCAGCCAAGACATTAAATACAATGAGCAGTTCTTC.

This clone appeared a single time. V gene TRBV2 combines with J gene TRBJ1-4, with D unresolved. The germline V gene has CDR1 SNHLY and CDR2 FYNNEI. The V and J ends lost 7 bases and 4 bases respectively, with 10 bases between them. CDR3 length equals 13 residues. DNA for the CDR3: TGTGCCAGCAAGGACGGAATTAATGAAAAACTGTTTTTT. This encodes CASKDGINEKLFF.

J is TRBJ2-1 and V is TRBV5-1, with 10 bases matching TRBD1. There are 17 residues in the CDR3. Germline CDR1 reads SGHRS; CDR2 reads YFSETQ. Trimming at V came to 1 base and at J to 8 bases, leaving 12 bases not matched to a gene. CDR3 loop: CASSLWSRTGGADEQFF. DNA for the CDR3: TGCGCCAGCAGCTTGTGGTCGAGGACAGGGGGGGCCGATGAGCAGTTCTTC.

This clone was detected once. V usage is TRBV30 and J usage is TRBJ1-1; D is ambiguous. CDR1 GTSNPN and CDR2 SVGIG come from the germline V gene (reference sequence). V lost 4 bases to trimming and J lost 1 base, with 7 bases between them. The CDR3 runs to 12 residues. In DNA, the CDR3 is TGTGCCTGGACTTTAGGGAACACTGAAGCTTTCTTT. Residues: CAWTLGNTEAFF.